This T cell receptor (beta chain) emerged from a study of identifying expanded T cells in peripheral blood. Clones were sequenced by immunoSEQ multiplex PCR, and TCRdb holds only the in-frame ones, with some missing. The data show approximately 110,000 clones, around 89% seen once. This clone was seen only once. The sequence derives from a person aged 18-70 years in good health. Material: blood.

CDR3 loop: CASSRPGQGRSYTF. CDR3 nucleotides: TGTGCCAGCAGCCGACCCGGACAGGGGCGTAGCTACACCTTC. The chain recombines TRBV7-9 with TRBJ1-2; 9 nucleotides agree with TRBD1. The CDR3 has 14 residues. V dropped 5 bases and J dropped 9; count of bases not matched to a gene: 10. Germline CDR1 and CDR2: SEHNR and FQNEAQ (reference sequence).